This T cell receptor (beta chain) derives from a study of blood T cell repertoires in COVID-19. Overall study context: Specimens from acute and convalescent COVID-19 originated in the United States, Italy and Spain. The cDNA or gDNA used as material had been derived from T cells, B-cell-depleted T cells, or PBMCs.

How the authors handled the data: Amplification with reference gene primers provided the estimates of nucleated cell counts. Method: immunoSEQ multiplex PCR; TCRdb's copy keeps in-frame clones and lacks some. V and J calls and clone size are copied from that table; D and trimming were computed from the DNA. Seen here are 150,000 to 200,000 clones, 90% to 95% observed once, and the top ten hold 0.5% to 0.65%. This CDR3 region has 14 residues. Trimming removed 4 bases from V and 5 bases from J, with 14 bases in between. Germline CDR1 and CDR2: MGHRA and YSYEKL. The rearrangement joins TRBV4-1 to TRBJ2-5; TRBD1 might be the D (5 bases). This receptor was identified in a man aged 45 to 65 with acute or convalescent COVID-19. Sequenced: peripheral blood. CDR3 nucleotides: TGCGCCAGCAGCCTCCAGGGATTGTCTGAGACCCAGTACTTC. Translation gives CASSLQGLSETQYF.